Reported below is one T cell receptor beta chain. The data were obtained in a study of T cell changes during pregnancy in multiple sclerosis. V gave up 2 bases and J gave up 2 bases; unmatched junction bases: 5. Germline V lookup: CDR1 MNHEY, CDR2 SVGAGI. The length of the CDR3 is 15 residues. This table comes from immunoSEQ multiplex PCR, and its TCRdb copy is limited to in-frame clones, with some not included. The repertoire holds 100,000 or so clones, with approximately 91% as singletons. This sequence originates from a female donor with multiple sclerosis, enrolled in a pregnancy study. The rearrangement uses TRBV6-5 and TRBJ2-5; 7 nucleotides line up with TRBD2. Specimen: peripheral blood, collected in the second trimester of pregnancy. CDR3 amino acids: CASSYGRTSQETQYF. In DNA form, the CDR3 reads TGTGCCAGCAGTTACGGGAGGACTAGTCAAGAGACCCAGTACTTC.